A single T cell receptor (beta chain) is shown here with its context. This clone's antigen is unknown. No base quality values were provided; no much bigger clone lies one nucleotide off. Looking up the germline V gene yields CDR1 MGHDK and CDR2 SYGVNS. Measured from the cysteine to the phenylalanine, the CDR3 is 12 residues long. Only the CDR3 portion is preserved as DNA: 36 bases, with reading frame beginning at the first base. V gives up 9 bases and J gives up 7 bases, and the segment between their germline ends measures 16 bases. This record comes from a study of blood T cells in healthy people across ages (dated by TCRdb to the mid-2010s). About the study as a whole: Template switching captured roughly one uniquely barcoded TCR beta cDNA molecule per two T cells in model experiments. Donors of different ages were randomly distributed across sequencing lanes to avoid experimental bias. Donors were grouped into four age groups: young (average approximately 15 years), middle-aged (around 39), aged (62) and long-lived (about 89). Two additional independent replicas of 1 million unique cDNA reads from the same blood draw were analyzed for two donors (one aged 18 to 30 and one aged 80 or older). To track age-related changes in TCR beta repertoire diversity, the study relied on deep sequencing normalized with unique cDNA molecular identifiers. On the study overall, not on this receptor specifically: Since profiling was done on bulk unsorted PBMCs, naive and antigen-experienced compartments could not be conclusively compared. The percentage of naive T cells measured by flow cytometry correlated strongly with observed TCR beta diversity. Observed TCR beta diversity per million T cells fell roughly linearly with age, and a significant reduction was already apparent by age roughly 40. Because donor CMV infection status was unknown, age-related changes in expanded clonotypes were potentially confounded. Total diversity estimates from one million sequenced T cells were considered lower bounds and underestimates. The long-lived group showed more naive CD4+ T cells, fewer expanded clones and increased TCR diversity than the aged group, suggesting age selection.

The method was 5' RACE. Sequencing instrument: Illumina HiSeq 2500. A second roughly 6 to 12 cycle PCR used a sample-barcoded 5' primer and a J-beta primer mix. Each TCR beta cDNA molecule received a unique molecular identifier from a template-switch 5' adaptor carrying 12 random nucleotides. Each sample yielded at least 3 million CDR3-containing paired-end reads. All of the RNA was converted into first-strand cDNA using the Mint cDNA synthesis kit, with a TRBC-specific oligonucleotide serving as the primer. After uracil-DNA glycosylase treatment, a first 18-cycle PCR used universal primers M1SS and BC2_uni_R on all cDNA. The study's processing was this. For normalization, 1 million high-quality reads were randomly selected from each sample, with every read carrying a distinct molecular identifier. Reads with shared molecular identifiers were discarded instead of being binned into consensus sequences. MiTCR, set to a Q25 quality threshold and the strictest error-elimination algorithm, was used for CDR3 identification, clonotype clustering and error correction. A nonparametric unseen species model using Euler transformation provided a lower-bound estimate of total TCR beta diversity. The raw public data were reprocessed by TCRdb itself: fastp quality trimming at Q25, MiXCR clonotype calling, in-frame beta chains only. Identical CDR3 proteins give one entry, which carries the most common genes and DNA. The V and J calls and clone size are TCRdb's, not the authors'. Counted in this sample were more than 650,000 distinct CDR3 sequences; about 53% of them appeared once. The top ten hold under 50% of the sample.

Donors were 39 systemically healthy Caucasian individuals from Russia aged roughly 6 to 100 years. Each donor gave 8 to 10 milliliters of peripheral blood, drawn into EDTA-treated Vacutainer tubes. Ficoll-Paque density-gradient centrifugation was used to isolate PBMCs, with at least 6.5 million obtained per sample. Total RNA, at least 5 micrograms per sample, was extracted from PBMCs with Trizol reagent. Naive CD45RAhigh/CD27high T cell percentages were measured by flow cytometry on a PBMC aliquot from every donor. The chain links TRBV25-1 with TRBJ2-7; a tentative D call is TRBD2 (6 bases match). The sequence came from a man older than 75 in good health. Source material: blood. The CDR3 region reads CASEGGATEQYF. The DNA is TGTGCCAGTGAAGGAGGGGCTACGGAGCAGTACTTC.